The following is a TCR beta chain sequence with its context. This CDR3 contains 14 residues. V was cut by 2 bases and J by 0 bases, with 8 bases left in between. Looked up from germline, CDR1 is SGHKS and CDR2 is YYEKEE (reference sequence). Clones were read by immunoSEQ multiplex PCR, and TCRdb kept only the in-frame ones, dropping some. The table lists some 50,000 clones, roughly four fifths of them singletons, with roughly 0.66% in the top ten. The data were taken from a study of OX40 agonist ivuxolimab in advanced cancers. The receptor comes from an adult with an advanced solid tumor such as melanoma, head and neck, liver or kidney cancer. This specimen was CD4+ or CD8+ T cells sorted from blood, taken in a trial of the OX40 agonist ivuxolimab. The chain employs TRBV5-5 and TRBJ1-1; D ambiguous. The chain's CDR3 is CASSFGYMNTEAFF. The CDR3 DNA follows: TGTGCCAGCAGCTTCGGTTACATGAACACTGAAGCTTTCTTT.